Sequencing of this T cell receptor beta chain was carried out in a study of PD-1 blockade in classical Hodgkin lymphoma. Across the study: Each patient was given nivolumab 3 mg/kg through a vein every 2 weeks.

The germline V gene encodes CDR1 SGHAT and CDR2 FQNNGV. The CDR3 runs to 15 residues. Unmatched junction bases numbered 6, after V lost 5 bases and J lost 0 bases. Findings and limits, study-wide: Those achieving complete response showed baseline diversity like newly diagnosed patients.

Time point in this sample: cycle 4 day 1 (C4D1), after six to seven weeks of nivolumab. Each patient's relapse followed autologous stem cell transplantation, and brentuximab vedotin exposure varied. A word on this clone: Its specificity is unknown.

The method was immunoSEQ multiplex PCR; TCRdb's version includes in-frame clones alone and lacks a portion of them. The sample comprises some 95,000 clones, approximately 90% of which are singletons, and around 2.9% rests with the top ten. The gene calls are TRBV11-2 and TRBJ2-7; 8 bases line up with TRBD2. The sample here was peripheral blood mononuclear cells (PBMCs), taken before the fourth cycle of nivolumab. This clonotype originated in a human donor with classical Hodgkin lymphoma. This CDR3 is CASSPVAGNSYEQYF. Written as DNA, the CDR3 is TGTGCCAGCAGCCCGGTAGCGGGGAACTCCTACGAGCAGTACTTC.